This TCR beta chain was captured in a study of blood T cells in healthy people across ages. The second PCR ran about 6 to 11 cycles with a sample-barcoded 5' primer and J-beta primers. TCRdb used MiXCR to reprocess the 5' RACE reads, holding one entry per CDR3 protein. The table lists approximately 1.5 million distinct CDR3 sequences, 42% of them singletons. This clonotype was recorded a few times. Germline CDR1 is MGHDK and CDR2 is SYGVNS. V dropped 2 bases and J dropped 9 bases, with 5 bases sitting between them. The CDR3 is 12 amino acids. This TCR was sampled from a woman aged 18-29 years in good health. This chain connects TRBV25-1 to TRBJ1-6; D is undetermined. Specimen: blood. CDR3 in amino acids: CASSEVSSPLHF. The CDR3 DNA follows: TGTGCCAGCAGTGAAGTATCTTCACCCCTCCACTTT.